The rows below give T cell receptor beta chains drawn from one sample of a study of T cells in Graves' hyperthyroidism and ophthalmopathy. TCRdb fed the multiplex PCR reads into MiXCR, producing one record per CDR3 protein. The sample consists of some 510,000 distinct CDR3 sequences, less than 25% of them appearing once. Input material: blood. All receptors derive from a man between 18 and 29 years old with Graves' hyperthyroidism. CDR3s include the opening cysteine and the closing phenylalanine or tryptophan. A D gene is named only where the DNA matches it firmly. Part of the rows lack a size; the others show once, few, many or a class for expanded clones.

cdr3_length	v_call	clone_size	j_call	d_call	cdr3_nt	cdr3_aa
14	TRBV2	.	TRBJ2-1	.	TGTGCCAGCAGTGGTAGACAAACCTACAATGGGCAGTTCTTC	CASSGRQTYNGQFF
16	TRBV6-2/TRBV6-3	many	TRBJ1-2	TRBD1	TGTGCCAGCGTAGAGTTCCCCGACAGGGCTAACTATGGCTACACCTTC	CASVEFPDRANYGYTF
17	TRBV29-1	many	TRBJ2-6	.	TGCAGCGTTGAAGGGTTACAGGGTTGGGAGGTGGCCAACGTCCTGACTTTC	CSVEGLQGWEVANVLTF
14	TRBV19	.	TRBJ2-5	TRBD2	TGTGCCAGTAGGGGGGCGGGGGGCCAAGAGACCCAGTACTTC	CASRGAGGQETQYF
15	TRBV5-1	.	TRBJ2-7	TRBD1	TGCGCCAGCACCCTAAACACCGGGACAGCCTACGAGCAGTACTTC	CASTLNTGTAYEQYF
17	TRBV4-1	many	TRBJ1-3	TRBD1	TGCGCCAGCAGCCAAACGGGACAGGGTAGCTCTGGAAACACCATATATTTT	CASSQTGQGSSGNTIYF
15	TRBV27	many	TRBJ1-1	TRBD1	TGTGCCAGCAGTTTACGGTGGCAGGGGGACACTGAAGCTTTCTTT	CASSLRWQGDTEAFF
15	TRBV5-1	few	TRBJ2-7	TRBD1	TGCGCCAGCAGCTTGGACGGGTACAGGGGGCTCGGGCAGTACTTC	CASSLDGYRGLGQYF
17	TRBV6-4	.	TRBJ1-2	TRBD1	TGTGCCAGCAGGGACCGACAGGGGACGTCACGAGGCTATGGCTACACCTTC	CASRDRQGTSRGYGYTF
15	TRBV4-2	.	TRBJ2-7	TRBD1	TGTGCCAGCAGCTACCTAGGACAGGGGGCGGACGAGCAGTACTTC	CASSYLGQGADEQYF
13	TRBV28	many	TRBJ1-1	.	TGTGCCAGCAGAAAAAGGGGGAACACTGAAGCTTTCTTT	CASRKRGNTEAFF
15	TRBV28	many	TRBJ2-5	TRBD1	TGTGCCAGCAGTCTCATCCGGGACAGGAAAGAGACCCAGTACTTC	CASSLIRDRKETQYF
15	TRBV28	many	TRBJ1-2	.	TGTGCTAGCACTAACCCGCCGCAGACTAACTATGGCTACACCTTC	CASTNPPQTNYGYTF
12	TRBV19	.	TRBJ2-2	.	TGTGCCAGTGCCAAACTGCACGGGGAGCTGTTTTTT	CASAKLHGELFF
14	TRBV20-1	.	TRBJ2-7	.	TGCAGTGCTATAATCGGGGGCAGGAAAGCCGAGCAGTACTTC	CSAIIGGRKAEQYF
13	TRBV27	many	TRBJ1-2	.	TGTGCCAGCAGTTTTAGCCCACCCATGGGATACACCTTC	CASSFSPPMGYTF
16	TRBV11-1	.	TRBJ1-5	TRBD1	TGTGCCAGCAGCGACTACCGGGACAGGGACAATCAGCCCCAGCATTTT	CASSDYRDRDNQPQHF
15	TRBV10-1	many	TRBJ1-5	.	TGCGCCAGCAGTGAGTCCAAAGCCTTCAATCAGCCCCAGCATTTT	CASSESKAFNQPQHF
13	TRBV28	few	TRBJ2-7	.	TGTGCCAGCAGTCCGGGGCACCGCTACGAGCAGTACTTC	CASSPGHRYEQYF
17	TRBV6-2/TRBV6-3	.	TRBJ2-3	TRBD2	TGTGCCAGCAGTTACGCGGGGGGGCCGATAAGCACAGATACGCAGTATTTT	CASSYAGGPISTDTQYF
14	TRBV6-1	.	TRBJ2-5	TRBD2	TGTGCCAGCAGAGTAGCGGGGGGCGTCGAGACCCAGTACTTC	CASRVAGGVETQYF
17	TRBV2	.	TRBJ2-2	TRBD1	TGTGCCAGCAGCCGATTAGGACAGGGGGCAGACACCGGGGAGCTGTTTTTT	CASSRLGQGADTGELFF
15	TRBV2	many	TRBJ2-5	.	TGTGCCAGCAGCGCCCAGGATTTCCTCCGGGAGACCCAGTACTTC	CASSAQDFLRETQYF
11	TRBV28	many	TRBJ2-7	.	TGTGCCAGCAGGACCACTGGGGAGCAGTACTTC	CASRTTGEQYF
17	TRBV12-3/TRBV12-4	.	TRBJ1-3	.	TGTGCCAGCAGTTTAGTGTTGCGGGGTAGCTCTGGAAACACCATATATTTT	CASSLVLRGSSGNTIYF
14	TRBV30	many	TRBJ1-5	.	TGTGCCTGGAGTATAACAGGGTTCGATCAGCCCCAGCATTTT	CAWSITGFDQPQHF
17	TRBV28	few	TRBJ1-2	.	TGTGCCAGCAGTTTATGGATCACAATAGAAGCGGACTATGGCTACACCTTC	CASSLWITIEADYGYTF
16	TRBV12-3/TRBV12-4	many	TRBJ1-2	.	TGTGCCAGCAGTCCCCTAGCGACGGTCACAGGCTCTGGCTACACCTTC	CASSPLATVTGSGYTF
13	TRBV12-3/TRBV12-4	many	TRBJ1-2	.	TGTGCCAGCATCACTAGTCTGGTCTATGGCTACACCTTC	CASITSLVYGYTF
15	TRBV11-2	.	TRBJ2-5	.	TGTGCCAGCAGTATAGGCAGGTTGTACCAAGAGACCCAGTACTTC	CASSIGRLYQETQYF
15	TRBV18	many	TRBJ1-2	TRBD1	TGTGCCAGCTCAACAGAACAGGGGGCTGCCTATGGCTACACCTTC	CASSTEQGAAYGYTF
14	TRBV30	many	TRBJ2-7	.	TGTGCCTGGAGTAAAGCAGCGGGTTGGAACGAGCAGTACTTC	CAWSKAAGWNEQYF
12	TRBV12-3/TRBV12-4	.	TRBJ1-5	.	TGTGCCAGCAGTTTAGCTCTGCAGCCCCAGCATTTT	CASSLALQPQHF
15	TRBV6-2/TRBV6-3	.	TRBJ2-7	.	TGTGCCAGCACCAACACCTTAACAAGAGGGGGCGAGCAGTACTTC	CASTNTLTRGGEQYF
15	TRBV7-8	many	TRBJ1-3	TRBD1	TGTGCCAGCAGCCCGGACAGGGTCGTTGGAAACACCATATATTTT	CASSPDRVVGNTIYF
15	TRBV18	.	TRBJ1-3	TRBD1	TGTGCCAGCGCGGGACAGCCGTCAGGGGGAAACACCATATATTTT	CASAGQPSGGNTIYF
16	TRBV11-2	many	TRBJ2-2	.	TGTGCCAGCAGCTTAGACTACGGGGCGCCGGCCGGGGAGCTGTTTTTT	CASSLDYGAPAGELFF
13	TRBV3-1	.	TRBJ1-1	.	TGTGCCAGCAGCCTAAATTTTGGCGCTGAAGCTTTCTTT	CASSLNFGAEAFF
13	TRBV27	many	TRBJ1-4	.	TGTGCCAGCAGTTTTCAAGTTAATGAAAAACTGTTTTTT	CASSFQVNEKLFF
15	TRBV10-3	few	TRBJ2-6	.	TGTGCCATCAGTGAGGGGCCAACCGGGGCCAACGTCCTGACTTTC	CAISEGPTGANVLTF
14	TRBV6-5	many	TRBJ1-1	.	TGTGCCAGCCGACCGACCAGTATGAACACTGAAGCTTTCTTT	CASRPTSMNTEAFF
14	TRBV19	.	TRBJ2-2	.	TGTGCCAGTAGGTGGTCAGGGAACACCGGGGAGCTGTTTTTT	CASRWSGNTGELFF
11	TRBV19	many	TRBJ2-7	.	TGTGCCAGTAGTCAGAGTGGCGAGCAGTACTTC	CASSQSGEQYF
17	TRBV20-1	.	TRBJ2-7	.	TGCAGTGCTAGAGACTCACTCCTGGACAGACCAAAATACGAGCAGTACTTC	CSARDSLLDRPKYEQYF